Sequencing of this TCR beta chain was carried out in a study of tumor-infiltrating lymphocytes in primary liver carcinoma. Study background: Sequenced samples came back with roughly 3.5 to 8 million productive TCRbeta reads, and the counts looked alike across tissue types. General study results and limits: Significantly larger top-250-clone fractions were found in tumors than in blood (p = 0.039).

This clonotype appeared once. Antigen specificity is unknown. Its ends do not fully match the called genes, so a read error is possible. Synthesis of TCR beta cDNA was carried out from around 540 ng total RNA with a constant-region primer. Investigators got TCR beta libraries out of three nested multiplex PCR rounds, done with slightly modified ARM-PCR. Running 9 to 11 cycles apiece, the first two PCR rounds relied on TRBV1-TRBV30 forward primers together with a C-beta reverse primer. TCRdb re-called the multiplex PCR reads through MiXCR, storing one row per CDR3 protein. This table holds tens of thousands of distinct CDR3 sequences, roughly 80% found once. Unsorted bulk tissue of roughly 18-31 mg yielded co-extracted RNA and DNA. CDR3 size: 17 residues. The germline gives CDR1 LGHNA, CDR2 YSLEER.

The genes are TRBV4-3 and TRBJ2-4; 8 bases are a match to TRBD2. The sample consisted of tumor-adjacent normal liver tissue. The origin of this receptor is a woman under 40 with primary liver carcinoma and hepatitis B virus infection. CDR3 protein: CASSQTLTGTRGNIEYF. The DNA for the CDR3 is TGCGCCAGCAGCCAGACATTAACCGGGACTAGAGGGAACATTGAGTACTTC.